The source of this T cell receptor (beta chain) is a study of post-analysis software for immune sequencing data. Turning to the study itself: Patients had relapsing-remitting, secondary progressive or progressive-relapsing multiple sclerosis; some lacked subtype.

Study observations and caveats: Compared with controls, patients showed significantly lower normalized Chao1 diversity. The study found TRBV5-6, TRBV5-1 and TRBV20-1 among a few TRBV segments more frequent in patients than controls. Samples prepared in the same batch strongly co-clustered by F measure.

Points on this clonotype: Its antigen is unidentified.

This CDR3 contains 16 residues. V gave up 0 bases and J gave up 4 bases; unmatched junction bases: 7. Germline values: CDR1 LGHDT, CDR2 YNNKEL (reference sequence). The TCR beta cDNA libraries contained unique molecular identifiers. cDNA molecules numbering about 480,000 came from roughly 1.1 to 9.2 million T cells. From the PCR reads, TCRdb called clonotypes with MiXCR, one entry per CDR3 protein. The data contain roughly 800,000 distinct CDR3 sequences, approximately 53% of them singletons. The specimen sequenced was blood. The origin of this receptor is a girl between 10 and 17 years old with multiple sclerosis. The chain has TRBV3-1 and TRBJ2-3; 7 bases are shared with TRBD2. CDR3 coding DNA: TGTGCCAGCAGCCAAGAGGAGCGGGGTTGGTCAGATACGCAGTATTTT. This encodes CASSQEERGWSDTQYF.